The clone carrying this TCR beta chain has only a few counts. Sequenced by immunoSEQ multiplex PCR; TCRdb stores in-frame clones only, minus some. The sample lists 17,000 or so clones, about 86% seen once, with under 14% in the top ten. The data were taken from a study of control samples from healthy donors and cancer patients. Trimming stripped 0 bases from V and 7 bases from J, with 8 bases between. Germline V gene lookup returns CDR1 SGDLS and CDR2 YYNGEE. CDR3 length equals 14 residues. The sequence came from a woman in her 70s with colorectal cancer. The specimen was PBMCs. This rearrangement joins TRBV9 to TRBJ1-6; D is unclear. The chain's CDR3 is CASSVADINSPLHF. The CDR3 DNA sequence: TGTGCCAGCAGCGTAGCCGACATCAATTCACCCCTCCACTTT.